This T cell receptor beta chain was found in a study of cytomegalovirus exposure and HLA in healthy donors. Study results and limitations: TCR beta sequences numbering 15,000 to 20,000 were associated with HLA alleles at 0.05 false discovery rate in a later analysis.

PCR involved 60 Vbeta and 13 Jbeta primers. Libraries were prepared by immunoSEQ multiplex PCR; TCRdb keeps only in-frame clonotypes and omits some of them. This listing includes 40,000 to 60,000 clones. On this clone itself: Antigen unknown.

The length of the CDR3 is 14 residues. Per germline, CDR1 SEHNR and CDR2 FQNEAQ (reference sequence). Losses at the gene ends were 3 bases for V and 6 bases for J; bases not matched to a gene: 2. This chain connects TRBV7-9 to TRBJ1-6; 7 nucleotides line up with TRBD1. Sample: PBMCs. The origin of this receptor is a man in his forties in good health and CMV-seropositive. CDR3 in DNA: TGTGCCAGCAGCTTGGGACAGCCTAATTCACCCCTCCACTTT. Translated, it gives CASSLGQPNSPLHF.